The subject of this entry is one T cell receptor (beta chain). This sample was taken from a study of blood T cell repertoires in COVID-19. For the study at large: Material from acute and convalescent COVID-19 was sourced from the United States, Italy and Spain. The analysed material was cDNA or gDNA that came from T cells, B-cell-depleted T cells, or PBMCs.

V lost 7 bases and J lost 4; bases outside the gene matches: 10. This CDR3 is 16 amino acids long. The germline gives CDR1 LGHNT, CDR2 FRNRAP. TCRdb's copy holds only in-frame clones and misses some; the assay was immunoSEQ multiplex PCR. The repertoire consists of 220,000 or so clones, with 80% occurring once and the leading ten covering around 5.8%. The chain recombines TRBV12-5 with TRBJ2-3; 11 bases fit TRBD2. The receptor's source is a woman in her 70s with acute or convalescent COVID-19. Sequenced sample: peripheral blood. CDR3 loop: CASAVIAGGPADTQYF. The CDR3 DNA reads as TGTGCTAGTGCCGTTATAGCGGGAGGGCCCGCAGATACGCAGTATTTT.